This T cell receptor (beta chain) was retrieved from a study of T cell responses to AZD1222 COVID-19 vaccine. Only in-frame clones appear in the TCRdb table, and some are missing; sequencing was by immunoSEQ multiplex PCR. The sample lists approximately 150,000 clones, approximately 91% occurring once. Per germline, CDR1 SGHTA and CDR2 FQGTGA. Losses at the gene ends were 5 bases for V and 7 bases for J; bases not matched to a gene: 8. The CDR3 consists of 14 residues. The specimen was peripheral blood, collected 28 days after the second dose of the MenACWY control vaccine. The chain recombines TRBV7-3 with TRBJ1-2, with 9 bases aligning to TRBD1. The receptor's source is an adult who received the MenACWY meningococcal vaccine as a control. CDR3 coding DNA: TGTGCCAGCAGCAAGGACAGGGGATTAGGTGGCTACACCTTC. It yields the protein CASSKDRGLGGYTF. The full variable domain, in which reference TRBV7-3 and TRBJ1-2 provide the parts outside the CDR3, is GAGVSQTPSNKVTEKGKYVELRCDPISGHTALYWYRQSLGQGPEFLIYFQGTGAADDSGLPNDRFFAVRPEGSVSTLKIQRTERGDSAVYLCASSKDRGLGGYTFGSGTRLTVV.